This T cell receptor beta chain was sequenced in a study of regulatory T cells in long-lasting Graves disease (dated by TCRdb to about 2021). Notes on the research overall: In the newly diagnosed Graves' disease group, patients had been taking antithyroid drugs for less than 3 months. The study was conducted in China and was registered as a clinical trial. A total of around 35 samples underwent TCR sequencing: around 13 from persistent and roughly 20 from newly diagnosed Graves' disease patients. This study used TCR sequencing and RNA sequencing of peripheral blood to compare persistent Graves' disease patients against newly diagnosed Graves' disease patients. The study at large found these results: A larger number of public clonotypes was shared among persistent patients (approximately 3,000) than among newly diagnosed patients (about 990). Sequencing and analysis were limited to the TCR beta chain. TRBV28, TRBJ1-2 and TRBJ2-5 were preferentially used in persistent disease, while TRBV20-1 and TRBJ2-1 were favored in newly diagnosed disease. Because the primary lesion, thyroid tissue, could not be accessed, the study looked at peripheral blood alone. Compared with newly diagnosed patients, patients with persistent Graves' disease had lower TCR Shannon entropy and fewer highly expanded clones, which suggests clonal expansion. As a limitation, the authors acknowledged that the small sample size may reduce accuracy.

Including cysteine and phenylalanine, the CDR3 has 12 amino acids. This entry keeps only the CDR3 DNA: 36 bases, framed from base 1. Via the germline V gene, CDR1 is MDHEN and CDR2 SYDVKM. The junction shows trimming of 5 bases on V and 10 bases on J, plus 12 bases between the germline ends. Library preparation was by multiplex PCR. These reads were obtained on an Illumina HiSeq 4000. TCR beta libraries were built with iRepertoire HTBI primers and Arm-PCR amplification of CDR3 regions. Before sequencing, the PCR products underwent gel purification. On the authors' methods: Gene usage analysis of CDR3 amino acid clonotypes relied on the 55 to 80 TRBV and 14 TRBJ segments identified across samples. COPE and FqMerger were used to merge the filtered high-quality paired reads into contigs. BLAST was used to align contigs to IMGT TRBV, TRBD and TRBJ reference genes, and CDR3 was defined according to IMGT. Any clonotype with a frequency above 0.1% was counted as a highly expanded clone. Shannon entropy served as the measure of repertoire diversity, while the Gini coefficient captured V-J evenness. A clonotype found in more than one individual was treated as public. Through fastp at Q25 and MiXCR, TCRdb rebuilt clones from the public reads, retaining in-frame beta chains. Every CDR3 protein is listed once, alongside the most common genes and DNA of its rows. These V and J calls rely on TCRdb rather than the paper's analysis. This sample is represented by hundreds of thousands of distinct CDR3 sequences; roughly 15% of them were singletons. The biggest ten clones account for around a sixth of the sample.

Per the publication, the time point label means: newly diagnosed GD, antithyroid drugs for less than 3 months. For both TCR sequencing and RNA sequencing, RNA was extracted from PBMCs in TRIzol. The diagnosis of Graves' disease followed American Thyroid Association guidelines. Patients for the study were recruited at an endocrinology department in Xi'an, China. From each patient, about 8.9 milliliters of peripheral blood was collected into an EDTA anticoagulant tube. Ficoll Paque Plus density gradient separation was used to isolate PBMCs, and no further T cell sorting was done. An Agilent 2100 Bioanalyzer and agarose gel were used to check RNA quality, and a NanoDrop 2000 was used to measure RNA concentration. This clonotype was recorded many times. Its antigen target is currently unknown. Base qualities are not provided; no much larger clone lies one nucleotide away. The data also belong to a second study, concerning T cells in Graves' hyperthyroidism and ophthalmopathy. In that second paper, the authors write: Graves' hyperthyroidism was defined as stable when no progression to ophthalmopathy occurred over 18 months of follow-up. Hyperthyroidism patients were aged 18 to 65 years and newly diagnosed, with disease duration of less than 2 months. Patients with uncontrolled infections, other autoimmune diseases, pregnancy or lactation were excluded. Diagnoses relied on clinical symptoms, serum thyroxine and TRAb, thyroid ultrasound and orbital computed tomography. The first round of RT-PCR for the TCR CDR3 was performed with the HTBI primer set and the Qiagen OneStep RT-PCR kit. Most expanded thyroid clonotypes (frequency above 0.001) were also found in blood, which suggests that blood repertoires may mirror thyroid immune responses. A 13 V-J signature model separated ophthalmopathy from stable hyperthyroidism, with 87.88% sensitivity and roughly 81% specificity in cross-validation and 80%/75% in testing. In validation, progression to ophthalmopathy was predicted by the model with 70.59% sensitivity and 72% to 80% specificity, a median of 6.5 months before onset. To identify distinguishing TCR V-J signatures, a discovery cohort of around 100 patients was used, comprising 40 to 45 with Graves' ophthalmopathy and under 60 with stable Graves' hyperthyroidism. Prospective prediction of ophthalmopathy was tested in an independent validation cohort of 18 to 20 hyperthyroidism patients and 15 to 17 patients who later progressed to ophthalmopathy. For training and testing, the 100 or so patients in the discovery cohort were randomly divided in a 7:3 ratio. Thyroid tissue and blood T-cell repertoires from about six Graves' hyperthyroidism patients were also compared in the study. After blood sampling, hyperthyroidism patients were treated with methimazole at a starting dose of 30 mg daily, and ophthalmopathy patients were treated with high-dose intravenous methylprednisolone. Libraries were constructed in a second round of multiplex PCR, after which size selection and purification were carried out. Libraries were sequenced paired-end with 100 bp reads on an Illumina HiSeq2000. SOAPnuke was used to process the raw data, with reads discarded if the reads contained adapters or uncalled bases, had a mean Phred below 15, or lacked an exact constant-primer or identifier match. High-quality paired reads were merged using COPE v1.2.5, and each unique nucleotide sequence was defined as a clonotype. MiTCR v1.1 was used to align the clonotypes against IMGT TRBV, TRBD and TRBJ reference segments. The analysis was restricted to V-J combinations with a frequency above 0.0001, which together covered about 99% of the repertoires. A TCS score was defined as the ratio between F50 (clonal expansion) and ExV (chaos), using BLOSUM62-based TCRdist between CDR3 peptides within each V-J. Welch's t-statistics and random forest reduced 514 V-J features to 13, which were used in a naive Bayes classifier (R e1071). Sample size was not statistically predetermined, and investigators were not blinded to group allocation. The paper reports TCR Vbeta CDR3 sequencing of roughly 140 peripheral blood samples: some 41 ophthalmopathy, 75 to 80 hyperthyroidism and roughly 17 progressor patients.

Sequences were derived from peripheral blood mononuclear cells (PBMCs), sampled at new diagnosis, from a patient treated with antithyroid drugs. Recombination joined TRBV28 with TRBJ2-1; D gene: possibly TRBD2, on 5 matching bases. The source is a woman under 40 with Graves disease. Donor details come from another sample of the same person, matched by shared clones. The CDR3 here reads CASSERLREQFF. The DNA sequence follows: TGTGCCAGCAGTGAGCGGCTTCGCGAGCAGTTCTTC. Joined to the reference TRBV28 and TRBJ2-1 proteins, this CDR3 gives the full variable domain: DVKVTQSSRYLVKRTGEKVFLECVQDMDHENMFWYRQDPGLGLRLIYFSYDVKMKEKGDIPEGYSVSREKKERFSLILESASTNQTSMYLCASSERLREQFFGPGTRLTVL.